The clone carrying this T cell receptor beta chain was recorded a few times. The antigen is undetermined. 5'RACE template switching produced TCR cDNA carrying a universal primer site and UMIs. In TCRdb, the 5' RACE reads were re-called with MiXCR into one record per CDR3 protein. This table holds 450,000 to 650,000 distinct CDR3 sequences, approximately 12% found once. The entry originates in a study of T cells after yellow fever vaccination. Study-wide context: Preparation of the low-cell-number fractions used SMART-Seq v4 Ultra Low Input. Study observations and caveats: Clonotypes appearing in both CD4 and CD8 compartments existed, and their share was small. Weaker, the secondary response peaked sooner, at day 5 versus 15.

The sequence was obtained from a man aged 30 to 39 who received the YFV17D yellow fever vaccine. The sequencing used PBMCs, collected on the day of the yellow fever booster vaccination.

CDR3 in DNA: TGCAGTGCTAGCGGGAGGAACACCGGGGAGCTGTTTTTT. Protein: CSASGRNTGELFF. V is TRBV20-1 and J is TRBJ2-2; perhaps TRBD2 as D (6 bases). Trimming took off 3 bases at V and 1 base at J, with 6 bases between the two ends. This CDR3 is 13 amino acids long. Germline V gives CDR1 DFQATT, CDR2 SNEGSKA (reference sequence).